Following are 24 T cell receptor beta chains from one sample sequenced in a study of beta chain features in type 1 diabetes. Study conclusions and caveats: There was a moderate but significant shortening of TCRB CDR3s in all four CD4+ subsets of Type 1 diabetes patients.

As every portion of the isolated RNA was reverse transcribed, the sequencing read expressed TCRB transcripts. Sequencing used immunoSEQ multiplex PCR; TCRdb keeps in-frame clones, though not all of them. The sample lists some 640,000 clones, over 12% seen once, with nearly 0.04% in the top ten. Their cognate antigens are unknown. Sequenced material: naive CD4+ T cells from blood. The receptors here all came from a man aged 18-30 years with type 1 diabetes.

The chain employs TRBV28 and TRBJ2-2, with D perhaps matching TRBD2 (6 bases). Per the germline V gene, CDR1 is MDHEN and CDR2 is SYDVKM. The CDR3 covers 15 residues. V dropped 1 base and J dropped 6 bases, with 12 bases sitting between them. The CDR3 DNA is TGTGCCAGCAGTTTATCATGGCGGGGAGCCGGGGAGCTGTTTTTT. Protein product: CASSLSWRGAGELFF. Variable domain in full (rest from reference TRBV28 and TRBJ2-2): DVKVTQSSRYLVKRTGEKVFLECVQDMDHENMFWYRQDPGLGLRLIYFSYDVKMKEKGDIPEGYSVSREKKERFSLILESASTNQTSMYLCASSLSWRGAGELFFGEGSRLTVL.

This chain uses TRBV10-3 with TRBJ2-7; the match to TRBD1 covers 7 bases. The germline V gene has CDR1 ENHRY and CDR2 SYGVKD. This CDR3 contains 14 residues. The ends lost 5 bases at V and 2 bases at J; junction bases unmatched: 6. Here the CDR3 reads CAISPGTDAYEQYF. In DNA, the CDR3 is TGTGCCATCAGTCCCGGGACAGACGCCTACGAGCAGTACTTC.

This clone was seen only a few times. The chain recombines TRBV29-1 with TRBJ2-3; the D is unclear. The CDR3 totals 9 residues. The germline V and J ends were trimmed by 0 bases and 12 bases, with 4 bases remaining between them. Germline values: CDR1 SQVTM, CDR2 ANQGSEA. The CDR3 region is CSVEDHQYF. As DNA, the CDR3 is TGCAGCGTTGAAGATCACCAGTATTTT.

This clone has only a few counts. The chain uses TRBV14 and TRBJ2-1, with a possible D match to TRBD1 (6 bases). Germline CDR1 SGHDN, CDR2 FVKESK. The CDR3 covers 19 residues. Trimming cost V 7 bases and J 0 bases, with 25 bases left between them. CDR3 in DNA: TGTGCCAGCAAACGTGGCAGGGACAACCCTCTGACCTCCTACAATGAGCAGTTCTTC. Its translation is CASKRGRDNPLTSYNEQFF. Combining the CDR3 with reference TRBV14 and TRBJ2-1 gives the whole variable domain EAGVTQFPSHSVIEKGQTVTLRCDPISGHDNLYWYRRVMGKEIKFLLHFVKESKQDESGMPNNRFLAERTGGTYSTLKVQPAELEDSGVYFCASKRGRDNPLTSYNEQFFGPGTRLTVL.

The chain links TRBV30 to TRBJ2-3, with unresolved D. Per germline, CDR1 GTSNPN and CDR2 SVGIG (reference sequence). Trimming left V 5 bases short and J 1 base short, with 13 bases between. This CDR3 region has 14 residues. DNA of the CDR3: TGTGCCTGGGGTAGGGCAGTCCGCACAGATACGCAGTATTTT. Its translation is CAWGRAVRTDTQYF.

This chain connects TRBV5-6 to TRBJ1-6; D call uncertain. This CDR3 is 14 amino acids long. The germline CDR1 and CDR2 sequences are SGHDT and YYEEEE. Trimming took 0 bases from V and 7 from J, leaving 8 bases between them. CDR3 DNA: TGTGCCAGCAGCTTGGCCCAAAGAAATTCACCCCTCCACTTT. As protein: CASSLAQRNSPLHF.

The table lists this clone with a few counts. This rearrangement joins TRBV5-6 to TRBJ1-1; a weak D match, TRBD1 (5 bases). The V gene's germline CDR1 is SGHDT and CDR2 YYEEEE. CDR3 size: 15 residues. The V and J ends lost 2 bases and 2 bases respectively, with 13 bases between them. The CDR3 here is CASSFRVSGNTEAFF. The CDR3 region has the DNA TGTGCCAGCAGCTTCAGGGTTTCGGGAAACACTGAAGCTTTCTTT.

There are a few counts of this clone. The CDR3 reads CASRPGQGELANEKLFF. CDR3 nucleotide sequence: TGTGCCAGCAGGCCGGGACAGGGTGAATTGGCTAATGAAAAACTGTTTTTT. J is TRBJ1-4 and V is TRBV7-9; TRBD1 agrees at 9 bases. J was trimmed by 3 bases and V by 6 bases; bases with no gene match: 11. CDR3 length: 17 amino acids. Looked up from germline, CDR1 is SEHNR and CDR2 is FQNEAQ (reference sequence).

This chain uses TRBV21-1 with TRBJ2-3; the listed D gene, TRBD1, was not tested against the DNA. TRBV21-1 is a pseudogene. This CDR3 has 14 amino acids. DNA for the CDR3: TGTGCCAGCAAGCAAGGACAGGGAGGGGTTACGCAGTATTTT. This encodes CASKQGQGGVTQYF.

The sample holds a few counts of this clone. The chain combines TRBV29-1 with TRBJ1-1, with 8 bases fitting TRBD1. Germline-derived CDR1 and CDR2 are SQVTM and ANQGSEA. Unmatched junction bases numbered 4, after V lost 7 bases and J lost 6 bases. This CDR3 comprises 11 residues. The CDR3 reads CSGGQAPEAFF. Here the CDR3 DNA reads TGCAGCGGGGGACAGGCCCCTGAAGCTTTCTTT.

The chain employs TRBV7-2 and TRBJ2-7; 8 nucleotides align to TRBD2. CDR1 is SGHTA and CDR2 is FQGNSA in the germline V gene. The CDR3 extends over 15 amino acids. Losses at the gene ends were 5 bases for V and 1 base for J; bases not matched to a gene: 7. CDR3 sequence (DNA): TGTGCCAGCAGCCGAAGACTAGCGTCGTCCTACGAGCAGTACTTC. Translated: CASSRRLASSYEQYF.

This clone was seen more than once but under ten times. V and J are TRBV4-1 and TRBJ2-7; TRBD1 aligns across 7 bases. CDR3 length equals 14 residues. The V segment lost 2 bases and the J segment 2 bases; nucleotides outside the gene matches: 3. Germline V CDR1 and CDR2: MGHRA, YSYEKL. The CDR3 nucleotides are TGCGCCAGCAGCCAAAGGGACAGCCCCTACGAGCAGTACTTC. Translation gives CASSQRDSPYEQYF.

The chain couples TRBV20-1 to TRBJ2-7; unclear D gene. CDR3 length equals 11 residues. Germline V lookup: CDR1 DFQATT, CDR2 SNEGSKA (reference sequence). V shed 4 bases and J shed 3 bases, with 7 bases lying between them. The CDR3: CSAIINYEQYF. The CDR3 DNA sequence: TGCAGTGCTATCATTAACTACGAGCAGTACTTC.

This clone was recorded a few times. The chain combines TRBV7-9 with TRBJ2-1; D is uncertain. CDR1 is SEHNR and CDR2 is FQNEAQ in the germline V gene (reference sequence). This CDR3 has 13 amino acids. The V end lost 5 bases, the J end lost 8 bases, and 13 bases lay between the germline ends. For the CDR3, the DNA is TGTGCCAGCAGCATATTATTAGGCGATGAGCAGTTCTTC. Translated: CASSILLGDEQFF.

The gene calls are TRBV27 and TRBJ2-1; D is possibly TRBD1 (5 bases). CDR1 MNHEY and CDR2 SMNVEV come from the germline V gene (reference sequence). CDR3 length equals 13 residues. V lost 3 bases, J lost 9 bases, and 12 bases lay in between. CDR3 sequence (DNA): TGTGCCAGCAGTTTCAACCCCGACAGTGAGCAGTTCTTC. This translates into CASSFNPDSEQFF.

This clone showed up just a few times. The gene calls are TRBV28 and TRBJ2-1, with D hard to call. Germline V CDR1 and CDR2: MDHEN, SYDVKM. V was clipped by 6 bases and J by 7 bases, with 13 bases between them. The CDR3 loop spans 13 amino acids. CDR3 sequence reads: CASSGAGRNEQFF. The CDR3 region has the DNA TGTGCCAGCAGCGGCGCCGGAAGGAATGAGCAGTTCTTC.

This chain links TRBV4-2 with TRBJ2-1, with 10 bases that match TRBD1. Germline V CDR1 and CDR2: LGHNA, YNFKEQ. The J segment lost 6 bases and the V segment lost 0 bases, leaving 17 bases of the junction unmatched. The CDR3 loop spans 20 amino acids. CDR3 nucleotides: TGTGCCAGCAGCCAAGATAGAAAGTGGGACAGGGGCCCGCGGGGCAATGAGCAGTTCTTC. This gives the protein CASSQDRKWDRGPRGNEQFF.

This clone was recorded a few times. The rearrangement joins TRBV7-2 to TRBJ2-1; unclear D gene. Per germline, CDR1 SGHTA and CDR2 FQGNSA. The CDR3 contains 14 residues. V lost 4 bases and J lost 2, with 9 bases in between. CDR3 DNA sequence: TGTGCCAGCAGCTCTCCTGGGGCCTACAATGAGCAGTTCTTC. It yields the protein CASSSPGAYNEQFF.

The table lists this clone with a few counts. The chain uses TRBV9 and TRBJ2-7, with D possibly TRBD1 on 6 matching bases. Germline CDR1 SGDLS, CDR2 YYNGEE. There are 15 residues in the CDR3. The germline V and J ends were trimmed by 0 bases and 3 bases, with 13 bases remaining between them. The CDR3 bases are TGTGCCAGCAGCGTAGAACAGGGTTGGCTCTACGAGCAGTACTTC. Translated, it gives CASSVEQGWLYEQYF.

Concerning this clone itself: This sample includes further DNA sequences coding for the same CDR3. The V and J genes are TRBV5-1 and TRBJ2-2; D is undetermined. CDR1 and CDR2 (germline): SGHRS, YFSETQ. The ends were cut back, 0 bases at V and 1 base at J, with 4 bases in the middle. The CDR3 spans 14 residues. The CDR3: CASSLDGNTGELFF. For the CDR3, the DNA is TGCGCCAGCAGCTTGGATGGGAACACCGGGGAGCTGTTTTTT.

Here the CDR3 reads CASSISTAASSTDTQYF. CDR3 nucleotides: TGTGCCAGCAGCATATCGACAGCCGCCTCTAGCACAGATACGCAGTATTTT. The V gene is TRBV9, the J gene TRBJ2-3, with D possibly matching TRBD1 (5 bases). Trimming took 4 bases from V and 0 from J, leaving 18 bases between them. CDR3 length: 17 amino acids. CDR1 SGDLS and CDR2 YYNGEE come from the germline V gene. The whole variable domain, remainder taken from reference TRBV9 and TRBJ2-3, is DSGVTQTPKHLITATGQRVTLRCSPRSGDLSVYWYQQSLDQGLQFLIQYYNGEERAKGNILERFSAQQFPDLHSELNLSSLELGDSALYFCASSISTAASSTDTQYFGPGTRLTVL.

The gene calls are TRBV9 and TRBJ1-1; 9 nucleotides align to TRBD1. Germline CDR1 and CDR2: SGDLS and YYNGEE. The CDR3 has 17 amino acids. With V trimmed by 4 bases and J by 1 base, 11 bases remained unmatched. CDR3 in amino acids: CASSPGTGQLRNTEAFF. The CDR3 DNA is TGTGCCAGCAGCCCCGGGACAGGGCAATTGAGGAACACTGAAGCTTTCTTT.

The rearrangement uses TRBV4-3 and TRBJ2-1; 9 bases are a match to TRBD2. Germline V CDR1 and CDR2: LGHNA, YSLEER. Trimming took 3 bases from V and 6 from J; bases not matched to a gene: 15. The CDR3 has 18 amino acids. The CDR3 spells CASSQELRGGASGNEQFF. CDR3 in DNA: TGCGCCAGCAGCCAGGAGCTACGCGGGGGGGCCTCGGGCAATGAGCAGTTCTTC.

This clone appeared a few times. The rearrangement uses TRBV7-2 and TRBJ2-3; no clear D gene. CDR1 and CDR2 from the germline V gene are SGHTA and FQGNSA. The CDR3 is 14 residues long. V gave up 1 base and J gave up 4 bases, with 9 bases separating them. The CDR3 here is CASSLVRVPDTQYF. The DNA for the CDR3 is TGTGCCAGCAGCTTAGTAAGGGTACCAGATACGCAGTATTTT.